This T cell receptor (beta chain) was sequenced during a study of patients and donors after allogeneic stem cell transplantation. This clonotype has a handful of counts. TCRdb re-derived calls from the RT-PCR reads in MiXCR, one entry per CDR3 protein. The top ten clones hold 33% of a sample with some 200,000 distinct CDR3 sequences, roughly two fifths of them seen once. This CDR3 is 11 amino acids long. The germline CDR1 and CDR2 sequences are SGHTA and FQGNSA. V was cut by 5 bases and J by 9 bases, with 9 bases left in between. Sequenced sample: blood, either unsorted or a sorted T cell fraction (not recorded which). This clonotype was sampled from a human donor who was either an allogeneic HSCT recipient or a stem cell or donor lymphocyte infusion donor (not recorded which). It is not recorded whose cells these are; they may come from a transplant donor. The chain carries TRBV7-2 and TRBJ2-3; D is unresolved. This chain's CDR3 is CASSQGMTQYF. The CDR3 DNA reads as TGTGCCAGCAGCCAAGGGATGACGCAGTATTTT.